A single T cell receptor (beta chain) is shown here with its context. Its antigen is unknown. TCR cDNA molecules each had a unique molecular identifier. In TCRdb, the 5' RACE reads were re-called with MiXCR into one record per CDR3 protein. The sample lists some 41,000 distinct CDR3 sequences, approximately 22% seen once, with less than 9% in the top ten. This sample is part of a study of spatial heterogeneity in lung cancer. The study, taken as a whole, reports: At resection, ubiquitous expanded tumor TCRs appeared in blood more than at follow-up.

CDR1 is LGHNA, CDR2 YNFKEQ, per germline. The CDR3 is made up of 12 amino acids. The germline V and J ends were trimmed by 4 bases and 4 bases, with 7 bases remaining between them. Time point given: blood at routine non-recurrence follow-up after resection. The sequenced material consisted of unsorted whole RNA from tumor, nontumor lung or frozen PBMC. The chain links TRBV4-2 to TRBJ2-5, with D possibly matching TRBD2 (5 bases). The sequence derives from a female donor with early-stage non-small cell lung cancer. The specimen was PBMCs, collected at follow-up. CDR3 DNA: TGTGCCAGCAGCCGCGGGCGAGAGACCCAGTACTTC. Translating it yields CASSRGRETQYF.